This is a list of T cell receptor beta chains from one sample in a study of blood T cells in healthy people across ages. Each CDR3 protein gets one entry after TCRdb re-called the 5' RACE reads with MiXCR. The repertoire includes about 580,000 distinct CDR3 sequences, 40% to 50% of them detected once, and roughly 24% sits in the top ten. What was sequenced was blood. The receptor source for this set is an older man in good health. Both conserved end residues are part of each CDR3. A D gene is named only where the DNA matches it firmly. Clone sizes are given selectively: once, few, many, or a class where the clone is expanded.

clone_size: .; d_call: .; v_call: TRBV7-9; j_call: TRBJ1-1; cdr3_length: 13; cdr3_aa: CASSLDLRTEAFF; cdr3_nt: TGTGCCAGCAGCTTAGACTTAAGGACTGAAGCTTTCTTT
clone_size: .; d_call: .; v_call: TRBV9; j_call: TRBJ2-7; cdr3_length: 14; cdr3_aa: CASSVDPEGYEQYF; cdr3_nt: TGTGCCAGCAGCGTAGACCCGGAAGGCTACGAGCAGTACTTC
clone_size: .; d_call: .; v_call: TRBV7-6; j_call: TRBJ2-7; cdr3_length: 16; cdr3_aa: CASSSPGQLSSYEQYF; cdr3_nt: TGTGCCAGCAGCTCGCCGGGGCAGTTAAGCTCCTACGAGCAGTACTTC
clone_size: few; d_call: TRBD1; v_call: TRBV10-3; j_call: TRBJ1-2; cdr3_length: 13; cdr3_aa: CAITHDRAYGYTF; cdr3_nt: TGTGCCATCACTCACGACAGGGCCTATGGCTACACCTTC
clone_size: few; d_call: .; v_call: TRBV7-2; j_call: TRBJ2-6; cdr3_length: 18; cdr3_aa: CASSSSRGRDSGANVLTF; cdr3_nt: TGTGCCAGCAGCTCAAGCAGGGGAAGGGACTCTGGGGCCAACGTCCTGACTTTC
clone_size: .; d_call: .; v_call: TRBV6-5; j_call: TRBJ2-1; cdr3_length: 16; cdr3_aa: CAGSPLRGRVDGEHFF; cdr3_nt: TGTGCCGGCAGTCCGCTACGTGGCAGGGTGGACGGTGAGCATTTCTTC
clone_size: many; d_call: .; v_call: TRBV5-6; j_call: TRBJ2-6; cdr3_length: 16; cdr3_aa: CASSLGTVSGANVLTF; cdr3_nt: TGTGCCAGCAGCTTGGGGACAGTCTCTGGGGCCAACGTCCTGACTTTC
clone_size: once; d_call: .; v_call: TRBV7-2; j_call: TRBJ1-6; cdr3_length: 14; cdr3_aa: CASSLNRVGSPLHF; cdr3_nt: TGTGCCAGCAGCTTAAACAGGGTGGGTTCACCCCTCCACTTT
clone_size: .; d_call: .; v_call: TRBV30; j_call: TRBJ2-3; cdr3_length: 14; cdr3_aa: CAWSVSGARGTQYF; cdr3_nt: TGTGCCTGGAGTGTCTCAGGCGCGCGGGGTACGCAGTATTTT
clone_size: few; d_call: .; v_call: TRBV5-1; j_call: TRBJ2-3; cdr3_length: 16; cdr3_aa: CASSLGGTTSTDTQYF; cdr3_nt: TGCGCCAGCAGCTTGGGGGGTACTACTAGCACAGATACGCAGTATTTT
clone_size: few; d_call: .; v_call: TRBV7-2; j_call: TRBJ1-5; cdr3_length: 14; cdr3_aa: CASSLGEGNQPQHF; cdr3_nt: TGTGCCAGCAGCTTAGGGGAGGGGAATCAGCCCCAGCATTTT
clone_size: .; d_call: .; v_call: TRBV18; j_call: TRBJ2-2; cdr3_length: 15; cdr3_aa: CASSPRIENTGELFF; cdr3_nt: TGTGCCAGCTCACCACGGATTGAGAACACCGGGGAGCTGTTTTTT
clone_size: few; d_call: TRBD1; v_call: TRBV28; j_call: TRBJ2-7; cdr3_length: 14; cdr3_aa: CASSRTGGGYEQYF; cdr3_nt: TGTGCCAGCAGCCGAACAGGGGGAGGCTACGAGCAGTACTTC
clone_size: .; d_call: .; v_call: TRBV14; j_call: TRBJ2-7; cdr3_length: 15; cdr3_aa: CASSQDWVRHCEQYF; cdr3_nt: TGTGCCAGCAGCCAAGATTGGGTCCGTCACTGCGAGCAGTACTTC
clone_size: few; d_call: TRBD2; v_call: TRBV6-6; j_call: TRBJ2-1; cdr3_length: 16; cdr3_aa: CASRRLAGVPYNEQFF; cdr3_nt: TGTGCCAGCAGACGACTAGCGGGGGTACCTTACAATGAGCAGTTCTTC
clone_size: .; d_call: TRBD2; v_call: TRBV7-2; j_call: TRBJ2-1; cdr3_length: 16; cdr3_aa: CANSLAAGGAYNEQFF; cdr3_nt: TGTGCCAACAGCTTAGCGGCCGGGGGGGCCTACAATGAGCAGTTCTTC
clone_size: .; d_call: .; v_call: TRBV7-8; j_call: TRBJ2-7; cdr3_length: 14; cdr3_aa: CASSLAEGPYEQYF; cdr3_nt: TGTGCCAGCAGCTTAGCGGAGGGACCCTACGAGCAGTACTTC
clone_size: few; d_call: .; v_call: TRBV6-2/TRBV6-3; j_call: TRBJ2-7; cdr3_length: 14; cdr3_aa: CASTTGTIPYEQYF; cdr3_nt: TGTGCCAGCACAACAGGGACAATACCCTACGAGCAGTACTTC
clone_size: many; d_call: .; v_call: TRBV4-2; j_call: TRBJ2-3; cdr3_length: 15; cdr3_aa: CASSQDPSSTDTQYF; cdr3_nt: TGTGCCAGCAGCCAAGACCCGAGCAGCACAGATACGCAGTATTTT
clone_size: few; d_call: TRBD2; v_call: TRBV7-2; j_call: TRBJ2-1; cdr3_length: 15; cdr3_aa: CASSFTGTSGREQFF; cdr3_nt: TGTGCCAGCAGCTTCACCGGGACTAGCGGGAGAGAGCAGTTCTTC
clone_size: few; d_call: .; v_call: TRBV20-1; j_call: TRBJ2-7; cdr3_length: 11; cdr3_aa: CSATGPGEQYF; cdr3_nt: TGCAGTGCTACTGGACCGGGGGAGCAGTACTTC
clone_size: .; d_call: .; v_call: TRBV7-2; j_call: TRBJ2-3; cdr3_length: 13; cdr3_aa: CASSWGAIDTQYF; cdr3_nt: TGTGCCAGCAGCTGGGGGGCCATAGATACGCAGTATTTT
clone_size: .; d_call: .; v_call: TRBV15; j_call: TRBJ2-3; cdr3_length: 13; cdr3_aa: CATSPNLGDTQYF; cdr3_nt: TGTGCCACCAGCCCCAACCTGGGGGATACGCAGTATTTT
clone_size: .; d_call: .; v_call: TRBV25-1; j_call: TRBJ2-1; cdr3_length: 16; cdr3_aa: CASSELGGGPYNEQFF; cdr3_nt: TGTGCCAGCAGTGAATTAGGGGGGGGACCCTACAATGAGCAGTTCTTC
clone_size: .; d_call: TRBD1; v_call: TRBV7-9; j_call: TRBJ1-4; cdr3_length: 15; cdr3_aa: CASSLTGQGNEKLFF; cdr3_nt: TGTGCCAGCAGCTTAACGGGACAGGGAAATGAAAAACTGTTTTTT
clone_size: .; d_call: .; v_call: TRBV6-5; j_call: TRBJ1-1; cdr3_length: 14; cdr3_aa: CASSYRGLYTEAFF; cdr3_nt: TGTGCCAGCAGTTACAGGGGTTTGTACACTGAAGCTTTCTTT
clone_size: .; d_call: .; v_call: TRBV9; j_call: TRBJ2-5; cdr3_length: 12; cdr3_aa: CASKGPSETQYF; cdr3_nt: TGTGCCAGCAAGGGCCCCTCAGAGACCCAGTACTTC
clone_size: .; d_call: .; v_call: TRBV7-2; j_call: TRBJ2-7; cdr3_length: 15; cdr3_aa: CASSLEASEGYEQYF; cdr3_nt: TGTGCCAGCAGCTTAGAAGCGTCCGAGGGGTACGAGCAGTACTTC
clone_size: .; d_call: .; v_call: TRBV7-9; j_call: TRBJ2-5; cdr3_length: 13; cdr3_aa: CASSSERERREYF; cdr3_nt: TGTGCCAGCAGCTCCGAGAGAGAGCGGAGGGAGTACTTC
clone_size: few; d_call: TRBD1; v_call: TRBV29-1; j_call: TRBJ1-1; cdr3_length: 13; cdr3_aa: CSVLHRGNTEAFF; cdr3_nt: TGCAGCGTTCTGCACAGGGGAAACACTGAAGCTTTCTTT
clone_size: .; d_call: .; v_call: TRBV20-1; j_call: TRBJ1-4; cdr3_length: 15; cdr3_aa: CSATDTGRPNEKLFF; cdr3_nt: TGCAGTGCTACCGATACGGGACGGCCTAATGAAAAACTGTTTTTT
clone_size: few; d_call: .; v_call: TRBV6-2/TRBV6-3; j_call: TRBJ2-1; cdr3_length: 14; cdr3_aa: CASTQTNPASEQFF; cdr3_nt: TGTGCCAGCACCCAGACAAATCCAGCCAGTGAGCAGTTCTTC
clone_size: .; d_call: TRBD1; v_call: TRBV20-1; j_call: TRBJ2-5; cdr3_length: 14; cdr3_aa: CSARDGTAYNEQYF; cdr3_nt: TGCAGTGCTAGAGACGGGACAGCGTACAATGAGCAGTACTTC
clone_size: few; d_call: .; v_call: TRBV6-5; j_call: TRBJ2-7; cdr3_length: 14; cdr3_aa: CASSSPGHPYEQYF; cdr3_nt: TGTGCCAGCAGTTCCCCGGGCCACCCCTACGAGCAGTACTTC
clone_size: .; d_call: TRBD2; v_call: TRBV12-3/TRBV12-4; j_call: TRBJ2-5; cdr3_length: 14; cdr3_aa: CASTAGVVYNEQYF; cdr3_nt: TGTGCCAGCACGGCGGGAGTGGTTTACAATGAGCAGTACTTC